The sequence of this T cell receptor (beta chain) was determined in a study of early T cells in non-severe SARS-CoV-2 infection. Looking at the study overall: Alpha and beta chains were unpaired, from unsorted whole-blood bulk RNA.

The TCR library protocol was used to attach unique molecular identifiers. These identifiers were attached to individual cDNA molecules. Via MiXCR, TCRdb re-called the 5' RACE reads, giving one row per CDR3 protein. This sample has around 70,000 distinct CDR3 sequences, with about 12% found just once. As regards this clonotype: Its antigen is not known.

Study findings and constraints: Anti-spike CD8 responses were favored in VDJdb matching, and private and CD4 specificities were missed.

The CDR3 is made up of 15 amino acids. V lost 1 base and J lost 3; bases outside the gene matches: 2. From germline, CDR1 is LGHNA and CDR2 YSLEER. The V gene is TRBV4-3, the J gene TRBJ1-1, with 10 bases matching TRBD1. This clonotype was sampled from an adult who was a healthcare worker with PCR-confirmed SARS-CoV-2 infection or an uninfected control (not recorded which). Source material: whole blood. The CDR3 protein is CASSQGTGGDTEAFF. In nucleotides, the CDR3 is TGCGCCAGCAGCCAAGGGACAGGGGGAGACACTGAAGCTTTCTTT.